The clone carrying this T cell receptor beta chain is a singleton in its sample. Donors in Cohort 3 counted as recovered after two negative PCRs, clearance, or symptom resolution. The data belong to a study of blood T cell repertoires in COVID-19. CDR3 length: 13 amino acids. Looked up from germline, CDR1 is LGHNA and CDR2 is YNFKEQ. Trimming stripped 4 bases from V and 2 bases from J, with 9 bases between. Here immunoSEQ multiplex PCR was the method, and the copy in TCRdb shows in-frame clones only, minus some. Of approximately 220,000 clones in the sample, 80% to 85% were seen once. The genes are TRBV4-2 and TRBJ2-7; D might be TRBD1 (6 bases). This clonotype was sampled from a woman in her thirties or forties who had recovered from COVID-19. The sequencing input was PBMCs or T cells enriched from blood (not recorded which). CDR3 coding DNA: TGTGCCAGCAGCCCGGACAGAGCCTACGAGCAGTACTTC. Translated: CASSPDRAYEQYF.